This is a list of T cell receptor beta chains from one sample in a study of shared clonotypes between healthy human individuals. Measured with immunoSEQ multiplex PCR; TCRdb has only the in-frame clones, and not every one. The sample holds almost 700,000 clones; roughly nine tenths are singletons and the top ten take roughly 22%. Material: naive CD8+ T cells sorted from blood. The receptors here all came from a young man in good health. The CDR3 runs from the conserved cysteine through the conserved F or W. D genes are given only for firm matches. Size tells how often a clone was seen (once, few, many) or the class of an expanded clone, and some rows leave it out.

v_call,clone_size,j_call,d_call,cdr3_length,cdr3_nt,cdr3_aa
TRBV7-3,.,TRBJ2-3,.,13,TGTGCCAGCAGCTATCAAGGGTACGATACGCAGTATTTT,CASSYQGYDTQYF
TRBV4-1,.,TRBJ1-1,TRBD1,17,TGCGCCAGCAGCCCCCAGGGGGCCCGCTCCATGAACACTGAAGCTTTCTTT,CASSPQGARSMNTEAFF
TRBV11-2,.,TRBJ2-1,TRBD1,17,TGTGCCAGCAGCCTGCACCGAAACAGGGGTTCCTACAATGAGCAGTTCTTC,CASSLHRNRGSYNEQFF
TRBV9,.,TRBJ2-3,TRBD2,15,TGTGCCAGCAGCGTGGCTAGCGGAAGCACAGATACGCAGTATTTT,CASSVASGSTDTQYF
TRBV28,.,TRBJ2-3,TRBD2,18,TGTGCCAGCAGCTCCATCCCAGGACTAGCGGGGGACACAGATACGCAGTATTTT,CASSSIPGLAGDTDTQYF
TRBV7-9,.,TRBJ2-7,.,11,TGTGCCAGCAGCTTAGCTCACGAGCAGTACTTC,CASSLAHEQYF
TRBV27,.,TRBJ1-5,.,13,TGTGCCAGCAGTTTATTTGGTGATCAGCCCCAGCATTTT,CASSLFGDQPQHF
TRBV7-8,.,TRBJ2-1,TRBD2,16,TGTGCCAGCAGCTTAGAGCCAGCGGGGTCCTACAATGAGCAGTTCTTC,CASSLEPAGSYNEQFF
TRBV9,.,TRBJ2-7,.,16,TGTGCCAGCAGCAGGATCGGGAGCCGGTCGCACGACGAGCAGTACTTC,CASSRIGSRSHDEQYF
TRBV7-9,.,TRBJ2-2,.,14,TGTGCCGGACAAGTGGGAGGAAACACCGGGGAGCTGTTTTTT,CAGQVGGNTGELFF
TRBV4-1,.,TRBJ1-1,.,15,TGCGCCAGCAGCCAACCCACAGACATGAACACTGAAGCTTTCTTT,CASSQPTDMNTEAFF
TRBV27,few,TRBJ2-7,.,13,TGTGCCAGCAGTTTATCGGCCCCCTACGAGCAGTACTTC,CASSLSAPYEQYF
TRBV14,.,TRBJ2-1,.,17,TGTGCCAGCAGCCAAGTTACTGGTCGGAGCTCCTACAATGAGCAGTTCTTC,CASSQVTGRSSYNEQFF
TRBV5-8,.,TRBJ2-1,TRBD1,14,TGTGCCAGCAGCTACCGGGACAGTGGGGATGAGCAGTTCTTC,CASSYRDSGDEQFF
TRBV19,.,TRBJ1-1,TRBD1,14,TGTGCCAGTAGACCGACAGGGATGAACACTGAAGCTTTCTTT,CASRPTGMNTEAFF
TRBV5-1,.,TRBJ2-7,TRBD1,14,TGCGCCAGCAGCCCCGGGACAGACAATTACGAGCAGTACTTC,CASSPGTDNYEQYF
TRBV7-6,.,TRBJ2-5,.,14,TGTGCCAGCAGCCCGATAGGAGGGGGAGAGACCCAGTACTTC,CASSPIGGGETQYF
TRBV4-3,.,TRBJ2-7,TRBD1,16,TGCGCCAGCAGCCAAGAGGAAGGGGACAGTTCCTACGAGCAGTACTTC,CASSQEEGDSSYEQYF
TRBV21-1,.,TRBJ1-2,.,15,TGTGCCAGCAGCAAAGCGGGGGCATTCCAGGGCGGCTACACCTTC,CASSKAGAFQGGYTF
TRBV15,.,TRBJ2-7,TRBD2,14,TGTGCCACCAGCAGCCCTAGCGGCTCCTACGAGCAGTACTTC,CATSSPSGSYEQYF
TRBV30,.,TRBJ2-1,.,13,TGTGCCTGGAGTGTCGGCATAGATAATGAGCAGTTCTTC,CAWSVGIDNEQFF
TRBV5-3,.,TRBJ2-7,.,15,TGTGCCAGAAGCTGTACTAGAAACTCAACGGGGGAGCAGTACTTC,CARSCTRNSTGEQYF
TRBV15,.,TRBJ2-5,TRBD2,15,TGTGCCACCAGCAGAAAACTAGCGGCAGAAGAGACCCAGTACTTC,CATSRKLAAEETQYF
TRBV4-3,few,TRBJ2-1,TRBD2,16,TGCGCCAGCAGCCAAGAGGGACTAGCGGGATACAATGAGCAGTTCTTC,CASSQEGLAGYNEQFF
TRBV7-9,.,TRBJ2-1,TRBD2,17,TGTGCCAGCAGCTTATATGGGGCTAGCGGGAGGTTAAATGAGCAGTTCTTC,CASSLYGASGRLNEQFF
TRBV7-9,.,TRBJ2-7,TRBD1,14,TGTGCCAGCAGTTCACAGGGGTCCCCCTACGAGCAGTACTTC,CASSSQGSPYEQYF
TRBV30,.,TRBJ2-1,TRBD2,18,TGTGCCTGGAGGGAGGGACTAGCGGGAGGGCGGGCGTTCTATGAGCAGTTCTTC,CAWREGLAGGRAFYEQFF
TRBV5-1,.,TRBJ2-7,TRBD2,17,TGCGCCAGCAGCCAAGGGACTAGCGGGACCCTCTCCTACGAGCAGTACTTC,CASSQGTSGTLSYEQYF